Detailed here is one TCR beta chain. Antigen specificity is unknown. Sorted cells numbering about 20,000 to 1,100,000, with 10%, 30% or 50% RNA, yielded the naive CD8 libraries. In the sort, naive CD8 T cells were defined as CD8+CD4-CCR7+CD45RA+. This record belongs to a study of molecular identifiers for immune sequencing clone quantification. Bulk libraries came from a prior protocol with listed TCR primers. TCRdb called the PCR reads again in MiXCR, with one record for every CDR3 protein. Found here are 490,000 or so distinct CDR3 sequences, 25% of them singletons; the top ten hold about 0.75%. CDR3 length equals 13 residues. J gave up 0 bases and V 6 bases, and 1 base lay outside the gene matches. The germline V gene encodes CDR1 SNHLY and CDR2 FYNNEI. General study results and limits: Detecting spiked Jurkat TCR RNA from one cell among 950,000 to 1,000,000 naive cells was reportedly possible.

This receptor was taken from a human donor in good health. Some libraries in this study had Jurkat cell RNA spiked in. Sample: naive CD8+ T cells from blood, with Jurkat cell RNA spiked in. Subset: FACS-sorted CD8+CD4-CCR7+CD45RA+ naive T cells. The chain has TRBV2 and TRBJ2-7, with TRBD2 identical over 8 bases. The CDR3: CASRLAASYEQYF. Here the CDR3 DNA reads TGTGCCAGCAGACTAGCGGCCTCCTACGAGCAGTACTTC.